Following are 28 T cell receptor beta chains from one sample sequenced in a study of cytomegalovirus exposure and HLA in healthy donors. PCR used 60 Vbeta primers and 13 Jbeta primers. Libraries were prepared by immunoSEQ multiplex PCR; TCRdb keeps only in-frame clonotypes and omits some of them. The table includes some 220,000 clones, about 85% detected once. The sequenced sample was PBMCs. Every receptor here comes from a girl aged 2 to 9 in good health and CMV-seronegative.

The V call is TRBV29-1, the J call TRBJ2-1, with D perhaps TRBD1 (7 bases). V was trimmed by 4 bases and J by 3 bases, leaving 13 bases between them. The CDR3 is made up of 14 amino acids. Germline CDR1 and CDR2: SQVTM and ANQGSEA. Here the CDR3 reads CSVGAGQNYNEQFF. CDR3 in DNA: TGCAGCGTTGGTGCGGGACAGAACTACAATGAGCAGTTCTTC.

For the CDR3, the DNA is TGCGCCAGCAGCTTGGAGGCGGGGCGGACTGAAGCTTTCTTT. Its protein is CASSLEAGRTEAFF. The V gene is TRBV5-1, the J gene TRBJ1-1; possibly TRBD1 for D (5 bases). The CDR3 contains 14 residues. The V end was cut by 0 bases, the J end by 5 bases, with 11 bases between. CDR1 is SGHRS, CDR2 YFSETQ, per germline.

The genes are TRBV27 and TRBJ2-2, with no clear D. The CDR3 is made up of 14 amino acids. V lost 4 bases and J lost 2, with 8 bases in between. CDR1 MNHEY and CDR2 SMNVEV come from the germline V gene (reference sequence). The CDR3 coding sequence is TGTGCCAGCAGTTATCACAGAAACACCGGGGAGCTGTTTTTT. This codes for CASSYHRNTGELFF.

The rearrangement joins TRBV7-2 to TRBJ1-6; D is unresolved. Trimming cost V 2 bases and J 11 bases, with 16 bases left between them. This CDR3 comprises 15 residues. Germline V gene data show CDR1 as SGHTA and CDR2 as FQGNSA. Here the CDR3 reads CASSLNQERVAPLHF. CDR3 sequence (DNA): TGTGCCAGCAGCTTAAATCAGGAGAGGGTCGCACCCCTCCACTTT. The full variable domain, with the rest looked up from reference TRBV7-2 and TRBJ1-6, is GAGVSQSPSNKVTEKGKDVELRCDPISGHTALYWYRQSLGQGLEFLIYFQGNSAPDKSGLPSDRFSAERTGGSVSTLTIQRTQQEDSAVYLCASSLNQERVAPLHFGNGTRLTVT.

The chain links TRBV14 to TRBJ1-1; weak D call: TRBD1 (5 bases). CDR1 is SGHDN and CDR2 is FVKESK in the germline V gene. CDR3 size: 12 residues. Trimming pared 5 bases from V and 6 bases from J, leaving 10 bases between. The CDR3 loop reads CASSIGGPEAFF. The CDR3 DNA is TGTGCCAGCAGCATCGGGGGACCTGAAGCTTTCTTT. The variable domain in full, completed from reference TRBV14 and TRBJ1-1, reads EAGVTQFPSHSVIEKGQTVTLRCDPISGHDNLYWYRRVMGKEIKFLLHFVKESKQDESGMPNNRFLAERTGGTYSTLKVQPAELEDSGVYFCASSIGGPEAFFGQGTRLTVV.

This clone was recorded once. This chain joins TRBV12-5 and TRBJ2-7, with D possibly TRBD2 on 5 matching bases. The length of the CDR3 is 14 residues. V was cut by 1 base and J by 1 base, with 8 bases left in between. CDR1 is LGHNT, CDR2 FRNRAP, per germline. The CDR3 protein is CASGLGGRSYEQYF. Written as DNA, the CDR3 is TGTGCTAGTGGTTTGGGAGGGAGATCCTACGAGCAGTACTTC.

This clone has a single count. The chain employs TRBV5-6 and TRBJ1-2, with 8 bases lining up with TRBD1. CDR1 is SGHDT and CDR2 is YYEEEE in the germline V gene. J was trimmed by 5 bases and V by 3 bases; bases with no gene match: 3. The CDR3 sequence is 13 residues long. CDR3 bases: TGTGCCAGCAGCTCGACAGGGGTGTATGGCTACACCTTC. Its protein is CASSSTGVYGYTF.

V is TRBV7-9 and J is TRBJ2-1; tentative D call: TRBD2 (6 bases). V was pared by 1 base and J by 8 bases, with 15 bases between. Germline CDR1 is SEHNR and CDR2 is FQNEAQ (reference sequence). CDR3 length equals 15 residues. The CDR3 is CASSLVTRKGDEQFF. The CDR3 DNA reads TGTGCCAGCAGCTTAGTGACTAGAAAGGGAGATGAGCAGTTCTTC. The whole variable domain, remainder taken from reference TRBV7-9 and TRBJ2-1, is DTGVSQNPRHKITKRGQNVTFRCDPISEHNRLYWYRQTLGQGPEFLTYFQNEAQLEKSRLLSDRFSAERPKGSFSTLEIQRTEQGDSAMYLCASSLVTRKGDEQFFGPGTRLTVL.

This chain links TRBV5-4 with TRBJ2-3, with 11 bases matching TRBD2. CDR1 and CDR2 (germline): SGHNT, YYREEE (reference sequence). V lost 0 bases, J lost 8 bases, and 11 bases stayed unmatched. This CDR3 has 17 residues. The CDR3 DNA reads as TGTGCCAGCAGCTTGGTGGGACTAGCGGAAGTACGGGGTACGCAGTATTTT. It specifies CASSLVGLAEVRGTQYF.

This chain joins TRBV18 and TRBJ1-1, with no clear D. CDR1 KGHSH and CDR2 LQKENI come from the germline V gene. The CDR3 has 15 amino acids. The V end was cut by 4 bases, the J end by 2 bases, with 14 bases between. The CDR3 region is CASSRLKESNTEAFF. CDR3 DNA: TGTGCCAGCTCACGACTAAAAGAGAGTAACACTGAAGCTTTCTTT.

CDR3 residues: CASSQETGRYNEQFF. CDR3 bases: TGTGCCAGCAGCCAAGAAACAGGGCGCTACAATGAGCAGTTCTTC. V gene TRBV4-2 combines with J gene TRBJ2-1, with D maybe TRBD1 (6 bases). Germline V gene data show CDR1 as LGHNA and CDR2 as YNFKEQ. The CDR3 runs to 15 residues. Trimming pared 0 bases from V and 3 bases from J, leaving 9 bases between.

The rearrangement uses TRBV7-9 and TRBJ1-2; D not certain. This CDR3 is 13 amino acids long. Trimming shortened V by 3 bases and J by 2 bases, and 7 bases separated the two germline ends. CDR1 is SEHNR and CDR2 is FQNEAQ in the germline V gene (reference sequence). The CDR3 DNA reads TGTGCCAGCAGCTTCGCAGAAAACTATGGCTACACCTTC. The encoded protein is CASSFAENYGYTF. The full variable domain, rest sourced from reference TRBV7-9 and TRBJ1-2, is DTGVSQNPRHKITKRGQNVTFRCDPISEHNRLYWYRQTLGQGPEFLTYFQNEAQLEKSRLLSDRFSAERPKGSFSTLEIQRTEQGDSAMYLCASSFAENYGYTFGSGTRLTVV.

About this clone itself: One junction end disagrees with the germline gene, perhaps due to a read error. Other nucleotide sequences in the sample specify the same CDR3. The CDR3 sequence: CASGLGQPMNTEAFF. DNA for the CDR3: TGTGCTAGTGGCTTGGGACAGCCCATGAACACTGAAGCTTTCTTT. The V and J genes are TRBV12-5 and TRBJ1-1; 7 bases align to TRBD1. Germline values: CDR1 LGHNT, CDR2 FRNRAP. The CDR3 has 15 residues.

On this clone itself: The junction shows a germline mismatch at one end, possibly a read error. This sample also contains other DNA sequences that code for the same CDR3. This sequence joins TRBV2 and TRBJ2-3; 12 bases match TRBD2. Germline V gives CDR1 SNHLY, CDR2 FYNNEI. CDR3 length equals 16 residues. CDR3 amino acids: CASSAGLAGWTDTQYF. In DNA form, the CDR3 reads TGCGCCAGCAGCGCTGGACTAGCGGGATGGACAGATACGCAGTATTTT.

The chain couples TRBV6-1 to TRBJ2-6; tentatively, D is TRBD1 (5 bases). CDR3 size: 14 residues. Germline V gene lookup returns CDR1 MNHNS and CDR2 SASEGT. V lost 6 bases and J lost 4, with 10 bases in between. The CDR3 here is CASSRRTGANVLTF. DNA of the CDR3: TGTGCCAGCAGCAGACGGACAGGGGCCAACGTCCTGACTTTC.

This CDR3 is CASSYEWGQPLYGYTF. For the CDR3, the DNA is TGTGCCAGCAGTTACGAATGGGGACAGCCTCTCTATGGCTACACCTTC. This chain joins TRBV6-5 and TRBJ1-2, with 7 bases aligning to TRBD1. The CDR3 covers 16 residues. V shed 2 bases, J shed 4 bases, and the junction held 10 bases outside the gene matches. In germline, CDR1 is MNHEY, CDR2 SVGAGI.

The gene calls are TRBV4-1 and TRBJ2-7, with 10 bases matching TRBD2. Unmatched junction bases numbered 6, after V lost 3 bases and J lost 1 base. This CDR3 spans 16 amino acids. Per germline, CDR1 MGHRA and CDR2 YSYEKL. The CDR3 loop is CASSHSTSGESYEQYF. The CDR3 DNA reads TGCGCCAGCAGCCATTCTACTAGCGGGGAGTCCTACGAGCAGTACTTC.

The CDR3 DNA is TGTGCCAGCAGCCGCGACACCGGGACTAGCGGGGGAGATACGCAGTATTTT. Its translation is CASSRDTGTSGGDTQYF. The V and J genes are TRBV4-2 and TRBJ2-3, with TRBD2 identical over 14 bases. Losses at the gene ends were 4 bases for V and 5 bases for J; bases not matched to a gene: 8. This CDR3 contains 17 residues. The germline V gene has CDR1 LGHNA and CDR2 YNFKEQ.

This rearrangement joins TRBV10-1 to TRBJ2-1, with a tentative D call TRBD2 (5 bases). V lost 5 bases, J lost 7 bases, and 12 bases lay in between. The CDR3 is 13 residues long. Germline V lookup: CDR1 WNHNN, CDR2 SYGVQD (reference sequence). This CDR3 reads CASSRLTGNEQFF. The DNA for the CDR3 is TGCGCCAGCAGTCGCCTAACGGGGAATGAGCAGTTCTTC.

This chain joins TRBV7-9 and TRBJ1-4, with 8 bases aligning to TRBD1. The trim removed 5 bases at V and 8 bases at J, leaving 1 base unmatched. The CDR3 extends over 12 amino acids. CDR1 is SEHNR and CDR2 is FQNEAQ in the germline V gene (reference sequence). DNA of the CDR3: TGTGCCAGCAGCGGGGACAGGGAAAAACTGTTTTTT. This encodes CASSGDREKLFF.

This clone appeared once. J is TRBJ2-3 and V is TRBV21-1; no check of the table's D call, TRBD2, against the DNA was made. TRBV21-1 is labeled a pseudogene. This CDR3 comprises 15 residues. For the CDR3, the DNA is TGTGCCAGCAGCAAAGGGACTAGCGGCACAGATACGCAGTATTTT. Residues: CASSKGTSGTDTQYF.

The J gene is TRBJ2-5, the V gene TRBV27; 9 positions agree with TRBD2. The J call may be incorrect, as the DNA end agrees better with TRBJ2-7. This CDR3 has 13 residues. Germline V gene lookup returns CDR1 MNHEY and CDR2 SMNVEV (reference sequence). The CDR3 DNA sequence: TGTGCCAGCAGTCCGAGACTAGCGGACGAGCAGTACTTC. The encoded protein is CASSPRLADEQYF.

This chain connects TRBV5-1 to TRBJ1-1; tentative D call: TRBD1 (6 bases). The CDR3 spans 17 residues. Germline lookup yields CDR1 SGHRS and CDR2 YFSETQ. Trimming cost V 3 bases and J 1 base, with 19 bases left between them. CDR3 coding DNA: TGCGCCAGCAGCTCTCAGGACCCAGGGGCGACGAACACTGAAGCTTTCTTT. It is translated as CASSSQDPGATNTEAFF.

The rearrangement joins TRBV19 to TRBJ1-3; the match to TRBD1 covers 7 bases. Trimming took 6 bases from V and 3 from J; bases not matched to a gene: 5. This CDR3 contains 14 residues. Germline V gene data show CDR1 as LNHDA and CDR2 as SQIVND (reference sequence). The CDR3: CASSSTGFGNTIYF. CDR3 nucleotides: TGTGCCAGTAGCTCGACAGGGTTTGGAAACACCATATATTTT.

The chain carries TRBV6-6 and TRBJ2-7; a possible D gene is TRBD1 (5 bases). The CDR3 consists of 15 residues. The V and J ends lost 3 bases and 3 bases respectively, with 15 bases between them. Germline V CDR1 and CDR2: MNHNY, SVGAGI (reference sequence). The CDR3 coding sequence is TGTGCCAGCAGTTATATTCAGGGCCGATACTACGAGCAGTACTTC. As protein: CASSYIQGRYYEQYF.

The chain has TRBV4-2 and TRBJ2-3; 10 nucleotides match TRBD2. The V and J ends lost 3 bases and 0 bases, in that order; junction bases with no gene match: 6. CDR1 and CDR2 (germline): LGHNA, YNFKEQ. CDR3 length: 17 amino acids. The DNA of the CDR3 is TGTGCCAGCAGCCAGGCTATAGCGGGGGGCAGCACAGATACGCAGTATTTT. Protein product: CASSQAIAGGSTDTQYF.

This sequence joins TRBV6-5 and TRBJ1-5, with D perhaps matching TRBD1 (5 bases). V was trimmed by 7 bases and J by 7 bases, leaving 14 bases between them. Per germline, CDR1 MNHEY and CDR2 SVGAGI. The CDR3 covers 13 residues. The CDR3 loop is CASNQGHGQPQHF. CDR3 coding DNA: TGTGCCAGCAACCAGGGTCACGGGCAGCCCCAGCATTTT.

The chain links TRBV5-1 to TRBJ2-7; 12 bases line up with TRBD2. The ends lost 0 bases at V and 2 bases at J; junction bases unmatched: 0. Per germline, CDR1 SGHRS and CDR2 YFSETQ. This CDR3 is 15 amino acids long. CDR3 in amino acids: CASSLGTSGAYEQYF. CDR3 coding DNA: TGCGCCAGCAGCTTGGGGACTAGCGGGGCCTACGAGCAGTACTTC.